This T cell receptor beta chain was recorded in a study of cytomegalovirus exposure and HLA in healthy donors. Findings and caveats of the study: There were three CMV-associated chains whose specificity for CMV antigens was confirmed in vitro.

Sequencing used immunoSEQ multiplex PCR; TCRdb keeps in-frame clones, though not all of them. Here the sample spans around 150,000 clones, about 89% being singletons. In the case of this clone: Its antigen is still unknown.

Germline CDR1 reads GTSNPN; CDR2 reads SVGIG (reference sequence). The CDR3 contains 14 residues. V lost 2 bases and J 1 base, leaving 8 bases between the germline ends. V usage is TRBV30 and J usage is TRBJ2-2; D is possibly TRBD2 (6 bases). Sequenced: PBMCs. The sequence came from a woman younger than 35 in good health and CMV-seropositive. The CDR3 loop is CAWSRGLNTGELFF. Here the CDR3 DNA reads TGTGCCTGGAGTAGGGGACTGAACACCGGGGAGCTGTTTTTT.